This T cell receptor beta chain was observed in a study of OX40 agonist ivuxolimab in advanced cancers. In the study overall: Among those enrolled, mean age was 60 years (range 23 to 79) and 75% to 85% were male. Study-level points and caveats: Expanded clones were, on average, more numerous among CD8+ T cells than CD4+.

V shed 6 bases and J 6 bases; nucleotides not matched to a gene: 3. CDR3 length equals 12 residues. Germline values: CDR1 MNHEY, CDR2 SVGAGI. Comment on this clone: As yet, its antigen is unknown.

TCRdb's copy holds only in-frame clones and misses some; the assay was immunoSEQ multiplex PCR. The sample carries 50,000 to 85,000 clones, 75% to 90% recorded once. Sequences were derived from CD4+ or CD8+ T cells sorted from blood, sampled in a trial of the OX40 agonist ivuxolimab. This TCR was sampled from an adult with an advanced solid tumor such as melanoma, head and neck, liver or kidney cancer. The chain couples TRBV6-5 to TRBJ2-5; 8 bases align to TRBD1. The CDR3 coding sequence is TGTGCCAGCAGCCGACAGGGGAAGACCCAGTACTTC. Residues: CASSRQGKTQYF.